This TCR beta chain was documented in a study of T cell responses to AZD1222 COVID-19 vaccine. Study outcomes and limitations: Just a handful of AZD1222 recipients tested seropositive at baseline. Close to half of spike-specific TCRs reportedly recognize unmutated variant regions.

V shed 3 bases and J 9 bases; nucleotides not matched to a gene: 8. Germline V lookup: CDR1 SGHTA, CDR2 FQGNSA. The CDR3 sequence is 15 residues long. Repertoires were generated with immunoSEQ multiplex PCR, while TCRdb's copy carries only in-frame clones and drops some. Of around 200,000 clones in the sample, 85% to 95% were seen once. In regard to this clone: Its cognate antigen is unknown.

The sequenced sample was peripheral blood, obtained 28 days after the second dose of the MenACWY control vaccine. The receptor was derived from an adult who received the MenACWY meningococcal vaccine as a control. The J gene is TRBJ1-6, the V gene TRBV7-2; TRBD1 matches 7 bases. The DNA for the CDR3 is TGTGCCAGCAGCTTGGGGGAGACAGGGTCTTCACCCCTCCACTTT. It yields the protein CASSLGETGSSPLHF.